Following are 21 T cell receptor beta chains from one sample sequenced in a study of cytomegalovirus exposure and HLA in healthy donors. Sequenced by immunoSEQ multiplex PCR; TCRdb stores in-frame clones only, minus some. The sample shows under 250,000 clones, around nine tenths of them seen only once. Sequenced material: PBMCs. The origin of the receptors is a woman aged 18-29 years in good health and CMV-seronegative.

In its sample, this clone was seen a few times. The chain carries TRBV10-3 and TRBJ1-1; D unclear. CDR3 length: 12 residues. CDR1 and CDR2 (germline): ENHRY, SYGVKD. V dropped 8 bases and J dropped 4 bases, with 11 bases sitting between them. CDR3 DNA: TGTGCCATCGGCGGTGCGGGCACTGAAGCTTTCTTT. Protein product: CAIGGAGTEAFF.

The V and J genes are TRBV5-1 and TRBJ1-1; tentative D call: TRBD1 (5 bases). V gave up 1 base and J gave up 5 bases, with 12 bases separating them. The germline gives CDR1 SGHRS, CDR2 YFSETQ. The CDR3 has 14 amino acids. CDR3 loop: CASSLFREVTEAFF. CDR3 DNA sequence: TGCGCCAGCAGCTTGTTCAGGGAGGTTACTGAAGCTTTCTTT.

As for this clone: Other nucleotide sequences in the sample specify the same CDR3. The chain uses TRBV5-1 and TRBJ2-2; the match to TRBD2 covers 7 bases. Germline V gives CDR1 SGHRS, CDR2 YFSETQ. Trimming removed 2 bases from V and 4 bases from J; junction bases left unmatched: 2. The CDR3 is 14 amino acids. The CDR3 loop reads CASSLASGTGELFF. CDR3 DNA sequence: TGCGCCAGCAGCTTAGCTAGCGGCACCGGGGAGCTGTTTTTT.

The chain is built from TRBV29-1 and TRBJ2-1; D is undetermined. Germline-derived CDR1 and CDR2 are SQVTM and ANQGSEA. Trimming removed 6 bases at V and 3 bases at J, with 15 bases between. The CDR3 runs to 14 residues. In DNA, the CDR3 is TGCAGCGTAGAGAAGTTCCGAGGCTACAATGAGCAGTTCTTC. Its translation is CSVEKFRGYNEQFF.

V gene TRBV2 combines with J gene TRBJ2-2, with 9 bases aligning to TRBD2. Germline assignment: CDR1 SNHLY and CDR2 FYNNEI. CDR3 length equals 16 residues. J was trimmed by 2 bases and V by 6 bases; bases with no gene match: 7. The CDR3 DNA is TGTGCCAGCAGCGACTATAGCGGGAGAAACACCGGGGAGCTGTTTTTT. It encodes CASSDYSGRNTGELFF.

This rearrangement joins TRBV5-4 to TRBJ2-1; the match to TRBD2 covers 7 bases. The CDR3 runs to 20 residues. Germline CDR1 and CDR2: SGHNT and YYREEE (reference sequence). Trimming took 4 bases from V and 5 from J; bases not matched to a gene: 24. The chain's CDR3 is CASSTLAWAQPGDINNEQFF. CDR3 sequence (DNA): TGTGCCAGCAGCACACTAGCGTGGGCGCAACCGGGCGATATAAACAATGAGCAGTTCTTC.

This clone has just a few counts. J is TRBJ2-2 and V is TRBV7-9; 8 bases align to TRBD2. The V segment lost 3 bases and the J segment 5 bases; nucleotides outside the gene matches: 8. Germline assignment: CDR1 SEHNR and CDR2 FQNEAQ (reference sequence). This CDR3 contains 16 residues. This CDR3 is CASSFPRGARTGELFF. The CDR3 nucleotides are TGTGCCAGCAGCTTCCCGCGGGGGGCGCGTACCGGGGAGCTGTTTTTT.

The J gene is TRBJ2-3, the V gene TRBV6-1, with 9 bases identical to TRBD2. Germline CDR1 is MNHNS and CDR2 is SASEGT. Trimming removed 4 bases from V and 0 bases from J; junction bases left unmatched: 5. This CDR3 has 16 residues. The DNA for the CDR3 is TGTGCCAGCAGTGCGACTAGCGGACCTAGCACAGATACGCAGTATTTT. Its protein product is CASSATSGPSTDTQYF.

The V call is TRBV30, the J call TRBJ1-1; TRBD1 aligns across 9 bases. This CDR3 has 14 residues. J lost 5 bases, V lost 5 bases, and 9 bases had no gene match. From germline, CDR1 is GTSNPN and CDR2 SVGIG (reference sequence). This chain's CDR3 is CAWVPGQGGTEAFF. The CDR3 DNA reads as TGTGCCTGGGTCCCGGGACAGGGAGGAACTGAAGCTTTCTTT.

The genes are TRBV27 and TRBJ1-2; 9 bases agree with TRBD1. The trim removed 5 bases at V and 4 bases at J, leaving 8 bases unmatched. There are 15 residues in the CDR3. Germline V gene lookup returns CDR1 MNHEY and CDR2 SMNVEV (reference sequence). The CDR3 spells CASSPRTGASYGYTF. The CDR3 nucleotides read TGTGCCAGCAGTCCTCGGACAGGGGCAAGCTATGGCTACACCTTC.

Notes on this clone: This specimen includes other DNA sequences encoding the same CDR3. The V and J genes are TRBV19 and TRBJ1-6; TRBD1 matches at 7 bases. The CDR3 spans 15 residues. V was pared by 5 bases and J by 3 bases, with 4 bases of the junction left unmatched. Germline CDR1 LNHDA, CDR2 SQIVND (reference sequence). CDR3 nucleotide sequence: TGTGCCAGTAGTTCAAGGGACAGCTATAATTCACCCCTCCACTTT. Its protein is CASSSRDSYNSPLHF. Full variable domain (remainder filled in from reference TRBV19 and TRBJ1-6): DGGITQSPKYLFRKEGQNVTLSCEQNLNHDAMYWYRQDPGQGLRLIYYSQIVNDFQKGDIAEGYSVSREKKESFPLTVTSAQKNPTAFYLCASSSRDSYNSPLHFGNGTRLTVT.

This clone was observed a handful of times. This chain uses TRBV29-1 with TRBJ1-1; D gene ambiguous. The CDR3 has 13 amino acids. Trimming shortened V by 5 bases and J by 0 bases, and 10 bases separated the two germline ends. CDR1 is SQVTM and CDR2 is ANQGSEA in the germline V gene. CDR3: CSVLETLNTEAFF. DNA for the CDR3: TGCAGCGTTCTAGAAACGCTGAACACTGAAGCTTTCTTT.

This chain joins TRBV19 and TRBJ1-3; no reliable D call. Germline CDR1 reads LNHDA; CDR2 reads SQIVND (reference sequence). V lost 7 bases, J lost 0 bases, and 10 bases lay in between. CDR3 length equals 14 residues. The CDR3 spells CASNQFHSGNTIYF. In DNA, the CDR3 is TGTGCCAGTAATCAGTTCCACTCTGGAAACACCATATATTTT.

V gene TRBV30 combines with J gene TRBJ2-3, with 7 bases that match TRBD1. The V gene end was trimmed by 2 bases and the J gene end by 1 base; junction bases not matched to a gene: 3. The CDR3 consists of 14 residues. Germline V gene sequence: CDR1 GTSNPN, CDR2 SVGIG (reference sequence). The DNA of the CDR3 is TGTGCCTGGAGTACAGGGGAAGGCACAGATACGCAGTATTTT. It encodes CAWSTGEGTDTQYF.

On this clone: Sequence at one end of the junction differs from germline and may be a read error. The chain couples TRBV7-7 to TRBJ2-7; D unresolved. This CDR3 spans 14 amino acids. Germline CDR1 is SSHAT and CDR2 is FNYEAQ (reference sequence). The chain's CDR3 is CASSPADKPYEQYF. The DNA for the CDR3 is TGTGCTAGCAGCCCAGCAGACAAGCCCTACGAGCAGTACTTC.

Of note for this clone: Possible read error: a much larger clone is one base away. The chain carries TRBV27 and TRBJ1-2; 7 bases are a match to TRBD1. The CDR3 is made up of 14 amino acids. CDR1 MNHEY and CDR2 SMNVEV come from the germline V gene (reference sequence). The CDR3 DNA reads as TGTGCCAGCAGTTTGGGGGGACAGAACTATGACTACACCTTC. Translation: CASSLGGQNYDYTF.

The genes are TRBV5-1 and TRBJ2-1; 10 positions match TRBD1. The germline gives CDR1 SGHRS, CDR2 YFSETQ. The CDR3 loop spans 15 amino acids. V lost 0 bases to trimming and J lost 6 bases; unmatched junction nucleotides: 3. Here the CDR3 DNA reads TGCGCCAGCAGCTTGGAGGGACAGGGGCCCAATGAGCAGTTCTTC. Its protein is CASSLEGQGPNEQFF.

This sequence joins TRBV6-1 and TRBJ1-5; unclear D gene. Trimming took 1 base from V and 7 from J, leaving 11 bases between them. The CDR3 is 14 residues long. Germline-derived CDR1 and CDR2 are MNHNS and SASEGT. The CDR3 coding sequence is TGTGCCAGCAGTGAAGGCGGGGTCCGACAGCCCCAGCATTTT. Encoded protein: CASSEGGVRQPQHF.

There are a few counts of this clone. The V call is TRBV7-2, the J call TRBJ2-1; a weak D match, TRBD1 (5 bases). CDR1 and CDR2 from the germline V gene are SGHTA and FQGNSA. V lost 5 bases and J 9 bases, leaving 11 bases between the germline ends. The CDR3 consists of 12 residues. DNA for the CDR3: TGTGCCAGCAGCCAGTCTAGGGGTGAGCAGTTCTTC. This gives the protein CASSQSRGEQFF.

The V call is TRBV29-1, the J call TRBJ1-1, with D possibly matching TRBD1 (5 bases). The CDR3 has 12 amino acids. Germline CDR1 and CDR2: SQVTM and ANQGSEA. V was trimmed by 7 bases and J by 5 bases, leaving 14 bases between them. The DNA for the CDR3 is TGCAGCGGCGACCCCAAGGGGACTGAAGCTTTCTTT. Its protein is CSGDPKGTEAFF.

CDR3 residues: CASGAPLNNEQFF. CDR3 sequence (DNA): TGTGCCAGCGGGGCCCCTTTGAACAATGAGCAGTTCTTC. The chain combines TRBV28 with TRBJ2-1; TRBD1 might be the D (5 bases). Germline V CDR1 and CDR2: MDHEN, SYDVKM. The CDR3 sequence is 13 residues long. Trimming took 8 bases from V and 5 from J, leaving 13 bases between them.